This T cell receptor beta chain derives from a study of blood T cell repertoires in COVID-19. The CDR3 length is 12 residues. Germline loops: CDR1 KGHDR, CDR2 SFDVKD. Trimming removed 8 bases from V and 9 bases from J; junction bases left unmatched: 6. Libraries were prepared by immunoSEQ multiplex PCR; TCRdb keeps only in-frame clonotypes and omits some of them. Of under 150,000 clones listed, roughly 88% were seen once; the top ten hold approximately 8%. Material: peripheral blood. The sequence came from a man aged 45-65 years with acute or convalescent COVID-19. The chain joins TRBV24-1 to TRBJ2-1; TRBD1 matches at 7 bases. The CDR3 spells CATNRGDGEQFF. CDR3 nucleotide sequence: TGTGCCACCAACAGGGGCGACGGTGAGCAGTTCTTC.